This T cell receptor beta chain was sequenced during a study of neurological immune-mediated disorders. This clonotype was recorded a few times. Each CDR3 protein is one row after TCRdb ran MiXCR on the 5' RACE reads. The data contain roughly 65,000 distinct CDR3 sequences, about 5% of them singletons. Trimming took off 6 bases at V and 4 bases at J, with 7 bases between the two ends. Germline assignment: CDR1 GTSNPN and CDR2 SVGIG (reference sequence). The CDR3 is 11 amino acids. The TCR originated in a human donor with multiple sclerosis. The donor label of this sample is uncertain. The chain is built from TRBV30 and TRBJ2-1, with D maybe TRBD2 (5 bases). The sample consisted of PBMCs. The CDR3, as DNA: TGTGCCTGTGCGGGTTACAATGAGCAGTTCTTC. Translation gives CACAGYNEQFF.